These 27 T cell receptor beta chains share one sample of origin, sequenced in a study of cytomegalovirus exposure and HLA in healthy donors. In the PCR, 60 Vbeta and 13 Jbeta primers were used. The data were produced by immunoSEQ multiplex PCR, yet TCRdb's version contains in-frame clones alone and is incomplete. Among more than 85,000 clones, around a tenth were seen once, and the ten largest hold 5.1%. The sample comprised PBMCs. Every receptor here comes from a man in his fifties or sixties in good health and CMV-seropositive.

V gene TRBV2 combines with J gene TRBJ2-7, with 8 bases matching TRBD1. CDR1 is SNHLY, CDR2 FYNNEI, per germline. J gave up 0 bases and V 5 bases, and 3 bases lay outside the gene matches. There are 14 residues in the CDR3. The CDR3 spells CASSWTGLSYEQYF. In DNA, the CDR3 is TGTGCCAGCAGTTGGACAGGGCTCTCCTACGAGCAGTACTTC.

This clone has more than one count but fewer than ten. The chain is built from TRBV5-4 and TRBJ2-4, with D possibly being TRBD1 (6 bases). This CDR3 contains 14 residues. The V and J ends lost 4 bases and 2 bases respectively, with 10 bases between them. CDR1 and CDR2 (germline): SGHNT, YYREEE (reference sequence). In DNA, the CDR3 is TGTGCCAGCAGCGGTCAGGGGTCCAAAAACATTCAGTACTTC. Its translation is CASSGQGSKNIQYF.

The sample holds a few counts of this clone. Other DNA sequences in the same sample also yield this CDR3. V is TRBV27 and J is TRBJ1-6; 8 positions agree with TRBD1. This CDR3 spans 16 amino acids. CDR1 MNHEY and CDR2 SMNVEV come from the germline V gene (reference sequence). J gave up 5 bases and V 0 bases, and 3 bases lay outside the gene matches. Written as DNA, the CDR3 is TGTGCCAGCAGTTTATCCCCAGGGGGCGATAATTCACCCCTCCACTTT. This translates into CASSLSPGGDNSPLHF.

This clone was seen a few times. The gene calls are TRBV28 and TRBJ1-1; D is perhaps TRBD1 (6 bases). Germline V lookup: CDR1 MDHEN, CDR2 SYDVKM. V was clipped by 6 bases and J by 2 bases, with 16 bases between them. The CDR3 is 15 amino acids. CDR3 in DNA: TGTGCCAGCAGAACACCGCAGGGGATAAACACTGAAGCTTTCTTT. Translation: CASRTPQGINTEAFF.

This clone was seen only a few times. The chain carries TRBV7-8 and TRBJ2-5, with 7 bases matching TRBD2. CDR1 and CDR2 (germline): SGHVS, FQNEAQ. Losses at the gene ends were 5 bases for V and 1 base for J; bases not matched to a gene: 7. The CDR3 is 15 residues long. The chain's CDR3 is CASSREAGLQETQYF. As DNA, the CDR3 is TGTGCCAGCAGCCGGGAAGCGGGGCTCCAAGAGACCCAGTACTTC.

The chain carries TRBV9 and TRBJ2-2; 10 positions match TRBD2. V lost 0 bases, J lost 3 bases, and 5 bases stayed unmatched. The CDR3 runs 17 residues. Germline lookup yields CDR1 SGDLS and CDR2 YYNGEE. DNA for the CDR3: TGTGCCAGCAGCGTAGCGAGTAGCGGGAGGTACACCGGGGAGCTGTTTTTT. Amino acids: CASSVASSGRYTGELFF.

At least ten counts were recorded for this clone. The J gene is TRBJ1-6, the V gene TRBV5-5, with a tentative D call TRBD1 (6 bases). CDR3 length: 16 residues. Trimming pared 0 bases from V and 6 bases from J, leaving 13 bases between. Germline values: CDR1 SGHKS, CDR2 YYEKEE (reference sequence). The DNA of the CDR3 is TGTGCCAGCAGCTTGGGGACCGACAGGTTTAATTCACCCCTCCACTTT. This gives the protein CASSLGTDRFNSPLHF.

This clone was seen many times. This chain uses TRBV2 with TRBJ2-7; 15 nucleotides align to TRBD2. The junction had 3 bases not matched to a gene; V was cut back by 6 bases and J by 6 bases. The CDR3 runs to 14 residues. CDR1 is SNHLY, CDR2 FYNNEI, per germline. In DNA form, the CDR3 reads TGTGCCAGCAGGGGGACTAGCGGGAGGTTCGAGCAGTACTTC. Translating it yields CASRGTSGRFEQYF.

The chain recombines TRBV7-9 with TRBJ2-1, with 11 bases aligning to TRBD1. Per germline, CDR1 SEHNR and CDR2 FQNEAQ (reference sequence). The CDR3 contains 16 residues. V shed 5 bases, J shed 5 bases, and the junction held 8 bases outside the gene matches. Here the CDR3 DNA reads TGTGCCAGCAGCCCCCGGACAGGGGGCGCACACAATGAGCAGTTCTTC. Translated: CASSPRTGGAHNEQFF.

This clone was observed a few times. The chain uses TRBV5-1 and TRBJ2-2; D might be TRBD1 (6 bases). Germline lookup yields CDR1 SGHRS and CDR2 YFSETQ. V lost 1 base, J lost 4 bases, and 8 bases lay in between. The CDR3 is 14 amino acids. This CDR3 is CASSLPGATGELFF. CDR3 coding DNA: TGCGCCAGCAGCTTGCCAGGGGCCACCGGGGAGCTGTTTTTT.

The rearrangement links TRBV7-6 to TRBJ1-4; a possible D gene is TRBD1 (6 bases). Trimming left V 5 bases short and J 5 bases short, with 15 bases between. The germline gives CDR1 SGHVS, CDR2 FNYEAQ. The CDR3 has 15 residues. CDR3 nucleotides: TGTGCCAGCAGCCCCGGGGCAGGGGTAAATGAAAAACTGTTTTTT. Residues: CASSPGAGVNEKLFF.

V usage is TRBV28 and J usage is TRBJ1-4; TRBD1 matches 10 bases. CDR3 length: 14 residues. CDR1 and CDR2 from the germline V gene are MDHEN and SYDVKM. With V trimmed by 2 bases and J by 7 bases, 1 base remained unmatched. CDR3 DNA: TGTGCCAGCAGTTTAAGGGACAGGGGTGAAAAACTGTTTTTT. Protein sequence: CASSLRDRGEKLFF.

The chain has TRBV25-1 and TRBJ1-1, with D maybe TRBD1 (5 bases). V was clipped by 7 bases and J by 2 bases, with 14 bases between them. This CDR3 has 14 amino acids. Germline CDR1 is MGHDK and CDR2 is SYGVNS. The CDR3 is CASTPRRGNTEAFF. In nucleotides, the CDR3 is TGTGCCAGCACCCCTCGGAGGGGTAACACTGAAGCTTTCTTT.

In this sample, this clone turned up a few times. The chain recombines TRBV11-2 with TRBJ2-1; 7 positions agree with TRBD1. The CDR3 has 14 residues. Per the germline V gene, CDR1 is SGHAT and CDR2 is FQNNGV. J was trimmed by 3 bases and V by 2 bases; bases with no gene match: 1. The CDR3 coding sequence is TGTGCCAGCAGCTTATGGGACAGCTACAATGAGCAGTTCTTC. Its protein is CASSLWDSYNEQFF.

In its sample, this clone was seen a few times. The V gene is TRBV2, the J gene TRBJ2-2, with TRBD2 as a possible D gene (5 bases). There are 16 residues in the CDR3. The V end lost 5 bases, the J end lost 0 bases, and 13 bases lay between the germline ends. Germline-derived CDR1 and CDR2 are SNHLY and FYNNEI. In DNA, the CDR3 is TGTGCCAGCAGTCCGCCGGAGGTAGCGAACACCGGGGAGCTGTTTTTT. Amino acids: CASSPPEVANTGELFF.

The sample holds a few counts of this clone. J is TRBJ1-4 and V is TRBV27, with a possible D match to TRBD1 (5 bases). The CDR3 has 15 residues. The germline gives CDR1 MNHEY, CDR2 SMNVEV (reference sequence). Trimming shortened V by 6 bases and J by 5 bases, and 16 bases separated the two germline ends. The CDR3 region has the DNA TGTGCCAGCAGACGAATCGACCAGGGAAATGAAAAACTGTTTTTT. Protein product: CASRRIDQGNEKLFF. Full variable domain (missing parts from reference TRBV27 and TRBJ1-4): EAQVTQNPRYLITVTGKKLTVTCSQNMNHEYMSWYRQDPGLGLRQIYYSMNVEVTDKGDVPEGYKVSRKEKRNFPLILESPSPNQTSLYFCASRRIDQGNEKLFFGSGTQLSVL.

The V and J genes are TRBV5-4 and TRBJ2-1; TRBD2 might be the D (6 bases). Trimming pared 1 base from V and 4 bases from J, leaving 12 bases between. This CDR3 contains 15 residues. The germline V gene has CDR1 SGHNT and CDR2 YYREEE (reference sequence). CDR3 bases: TGTGCCAGCAGCTTGTATTGGGGGGATTACAATGAGCAGTTCTTC. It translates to CASSLYWGDYNEQFF. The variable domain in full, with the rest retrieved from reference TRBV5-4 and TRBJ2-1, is ETGVTQSPTHLIKTRGQQVTLRCSSQSGHNTVSWYQQALGQGPQFIFQYYREEENGRGNFPPRFSGLQFPNYSSELNVNALELDDSALYLCASSLYWGDYNEQFFGPGTRLTVL.

The CDR3 DNA sequence: TGTGCCAGCAGTTACTTGGGACAGGGCAGGGCTGGCTACACCTTC. This translates into CASSYLGQGRAGYTF. The chain couples TRBV6-6 to TRBJ1-2; 9 nucleotides agree with TRBD1. This CDR3 comprises 15 residues. Losses at the gene ends were 1 base for V and 7 bases for J; bases not matched to a gene: 7. Germline V gene sequence: CDR1 MNHNY, CDR2 SVGAGI (reference sequence).

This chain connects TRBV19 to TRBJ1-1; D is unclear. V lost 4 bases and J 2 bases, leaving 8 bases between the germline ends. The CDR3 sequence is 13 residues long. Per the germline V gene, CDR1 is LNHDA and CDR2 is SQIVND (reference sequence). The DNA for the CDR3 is TGTGCCAGTAGTAAAACAGCCAACACTGAAGCTTTCTTT. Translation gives CASSKTANTEAFF.

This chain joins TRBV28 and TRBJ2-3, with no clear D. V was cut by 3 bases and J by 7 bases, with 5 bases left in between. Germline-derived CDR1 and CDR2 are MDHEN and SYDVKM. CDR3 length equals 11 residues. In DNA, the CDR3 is TGTGCCAGCAGTTTGTTTAATACGCAGTATTTT. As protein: CASSLFNTQYF.

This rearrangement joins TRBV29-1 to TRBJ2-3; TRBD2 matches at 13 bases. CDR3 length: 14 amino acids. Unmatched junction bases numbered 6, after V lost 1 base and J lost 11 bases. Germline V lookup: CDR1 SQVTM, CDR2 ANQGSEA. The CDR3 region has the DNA TGCAGCGTTGAAGGTTTACTAGCGGGAGGGGTGCAGTATTTT. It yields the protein CSVEGLLAGGVQYF.

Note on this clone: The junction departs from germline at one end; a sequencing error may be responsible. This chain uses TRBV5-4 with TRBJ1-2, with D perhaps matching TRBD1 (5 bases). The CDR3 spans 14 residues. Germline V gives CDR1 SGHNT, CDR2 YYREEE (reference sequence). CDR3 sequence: CASSLARGQAGYTF. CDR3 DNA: TGTGCCAGCAGTTTGGCAAGGGGTCAGGCTGGCTACACCTTC. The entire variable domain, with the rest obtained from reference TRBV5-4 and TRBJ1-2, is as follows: ETGVTQSPTHLIKTRGQQVTLRCSSQSGHNTVSWYQQALGQGPQFIFQYYREEENGRGNFPPRFSGLQFPNYSSELNVNALELDDSALYLCASSLARGQAGYTFGSGTRLTVV.

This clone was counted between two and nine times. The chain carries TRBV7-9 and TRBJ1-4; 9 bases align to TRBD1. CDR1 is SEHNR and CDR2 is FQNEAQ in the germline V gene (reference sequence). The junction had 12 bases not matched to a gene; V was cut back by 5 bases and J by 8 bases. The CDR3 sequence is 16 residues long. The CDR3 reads CASSRDRAMSGEKLFF. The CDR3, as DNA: TGTGCCAGCAGCCGGGACAGGGCGATGTCAGGGGAAAAACTGTTTTTT.

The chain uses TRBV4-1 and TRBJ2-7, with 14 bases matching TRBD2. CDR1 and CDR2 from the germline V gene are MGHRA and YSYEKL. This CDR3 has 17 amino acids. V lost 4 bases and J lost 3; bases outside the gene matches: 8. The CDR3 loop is CASSLRGLAGDLYEQYF. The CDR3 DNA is TGCGCCAGCAGCCTTAGGGGACTAGCGGGAGACCTCTACGAGCAGTACTTC.

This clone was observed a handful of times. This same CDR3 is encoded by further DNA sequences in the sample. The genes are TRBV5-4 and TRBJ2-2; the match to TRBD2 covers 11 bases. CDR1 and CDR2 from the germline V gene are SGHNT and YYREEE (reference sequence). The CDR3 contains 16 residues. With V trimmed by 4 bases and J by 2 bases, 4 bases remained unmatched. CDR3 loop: CASSRGTSGNTGELFF. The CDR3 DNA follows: TGTGCCAGCAGCCGGGGGACTAGCGGAAACACCGGGGAGCTGTTTTTT.

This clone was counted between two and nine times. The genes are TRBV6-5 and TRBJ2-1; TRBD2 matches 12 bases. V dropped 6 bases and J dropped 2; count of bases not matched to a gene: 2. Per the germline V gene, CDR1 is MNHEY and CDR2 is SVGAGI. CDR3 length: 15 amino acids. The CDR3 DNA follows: TGTGCCAGCAGACCTAGCGGGAGGGCCTACAATGAGCAGTTCTTC. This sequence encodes CASRPSGRAYNEQFF.

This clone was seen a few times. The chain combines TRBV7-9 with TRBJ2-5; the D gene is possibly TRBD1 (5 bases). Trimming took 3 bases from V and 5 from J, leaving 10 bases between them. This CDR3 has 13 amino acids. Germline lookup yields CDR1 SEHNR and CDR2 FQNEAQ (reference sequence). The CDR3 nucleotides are TGTGCCAGCAGCTTGCCCCCAGGGGAGACCCAGTACTTC. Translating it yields CASSLPPGETQYF. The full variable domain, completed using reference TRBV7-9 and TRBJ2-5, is DTGVSQNPRHKITKRGQNVTFRCDPISEHNRLYWYRQTLGQGPEFLTYFQNEAQLEKSRLLSDRFSAERPKGSFSTLEIQRTEQGDSAMYLCASSLPPGETQYFGPGTRLLVL.